The rows below give T cell receptor beta chains drawn from one sample of a study of cytotoxic CD8 clonotypes in ibrutinib-treated CLL. Libraries were prepared by immunoSEQ multiplex PCR; TCRdb keeps only in-frame clonotypes and omits some of them. Of about 160,000 clones listed, 81% are singletons. The input for sequencing was PBMCs, taken after 12 months of ibrutinib treatment. Receptors originate from a human donor with chronic lymphocytic leukemia. Both conserved end residues are part of each CDR3. D genes are given only for firm matches.

v_call: TRBV6-5
j_call: TRBJ2-7
d_call: TRBD1
cdr3_aa: CASSRQGSGEQYF

v_call: TRBV18
j_call: TRBJ2-3
d_call: -
cdr3_aa: CASSPPVSDTQYF

v_call: TRBV2
j_call: TRBJ2-7
d_call: TRBD2
cdr3_aa: CASSVSPSGSWEQYF

v_call: TRBV7-2
j_call: TRBJ2-7
d_call: -
cdr3_aa: CASTLGANSAYEQYF

v_call: TRBV19
j_call: TRBJ1-1
d_call: -
cdr3_aa: CASSVIYHEAFF

v_call: TRBV11-1
j_call: TRBJ1-1
d_call: -
cdr3_aa: CASSSFVPILRLNTEAFF

v_call: TRBV2
j_call: TRBJ1-2
d_call: TRBD1
cdr3_aa: CASSGQGLGGYTF

v_call: TRBV7-9
j_call: TRBJ2-7
d_call: -
cdr3_aa: CASSLEDGGSYEQYF

v_call: TRBV5-1
j_call: TRBJ1-1
d_call: -
cdr3_aa: CASSGQQNTEAFF

v_call: TRBV2
j_call: TRBJ2-2
d_call: -
cdr3_aa: CASSESQITGELFF

v_call: TRBV5-6
j_call: TRBJ2-6
d_call: -
cdr3_aa: CASSLVPGSGANVLTF

v_call: TRBV2
j_call: TRBJ1-2
d_call: TRBD1
cdr3_aa: CASSRTGPSYGYTF

v_call: TRBV4-3
j_call: TRBJ2-6
d_call: -
cdr3_aa: CASSQDVVRYGANVLTF

v_call: TRBV6-1
j_call: TRBJ1-5
d_call: -
cdr3_aa: CASSEWGSGNGNQPQHF

v_call: TRBV6-6
j_call: TRBJ2-7
d_call: -
cdr3_aa: CACYDSSLRGEQYF

v_call: TRBV2
j_call: TRBJ2-1
d_call: -
cdr3_aa: CASSERVGGSYNEQFF

v_call: TRBV11-2
j_call: TRBJ1-3
d_call: -
cdr3_aa: CASSQRLGGNTIYF

v_call: TRBV28
j_call: TRBJ1-2
d_call: -
cdr3_aa: CASSDYGYTF

v_call: TRBV7-9
j_call: TRBJ2-7
d_call: -
cdr3_aa: CASSLVDGGGKSVEQYF

v_call: TRBV1
j_call: TRBJ1-1
d_call: -
cdr3_aa: CTSSLQPTGETEAFF

v_call: TRBV5-6
j_call: TRBJ2-3
d_call: -
cdr3_aa: CASSLGASLTDTQYF

v_call: TRBV6-6
j_call: TRBJ2-3
d_call: -
cdr3_aa: CASSSSRGTQYF

v_call: TRBV11-3
j_call: TRBJ1-3
d_call: -
cdr3_aa: CASSLDLRGDSGNTIYF